There are a few counts of the clone carrying this TCR beta chain. The data originate from a study of early T cells in non-severe SARS-CoV-2 infection. The CDR3 contains 13 residues. The V and J ends lost 7 bases and 4 bases respectively, with 14 bases between them. Looked up from germline, CDR1 is SGHRS and CDR2 is YFSETQ. Molecules of cDNA were individually given unique molecular identifiers that were attached to them. TCRdb ran MiXCR on the 5' RACE reads and lists one entry per CDR3 protein. The sample carries tens of thousands of distinct CDR3 sequences, around a sixth recorded once. This rearrangement joins TRBV5-1 to TRBJ1-2; D is undetermined. The sequence was collected from an adult who was a healthcare worker with PCR-confirmed SARS-CoV-2 infection or an uninfected control (not recorded which). The sequenced sample was whole blood. This chain's CDR3 is CASALADSYGYTF. CDR3 sequence (DNA): TGCGCCAGCGCCCTGGCAGATAGCTATGGCTACACCTTC.